This is a list of T cell receptor beta chains from one sample in a study of cytomegalovirus exposure and HLA in healthy donors. Sequencing was performed with immunoSEQ multiplex PCR; in TCRdb, only in-frame clones are kept and a portion is missing. The sample lists some 200,000 clones; 70% to 80% were seen once. Material: PBMCs. Source of these receptors: a woman aged 30 to 39 in good health and CMV-seropositive. CDR3s include the opening cysteine and the closing phenylalanine or tryptophan. Each record gives: J gene, clone size, D gene, V gene, CDR3 DNA, CDR3 protein. The D gene is left open where the match is weak. For some rows the clone size is stated as once, few or many, or as a class when expanded; others skip it.

TRBJ2-7 | NA | TRBD2 | TRBV9 | TGTGCCAGTAGTGGGACTAGCGACATCTACGAGCAGTACTTC | CASSGTSDIYEQYF
TRBJ1-3 | NA | NA | TRBV9 | TGTGCCAGCAGCGTAAGTGGCGGGGGGTCTGGAAACACCATATATTTT | CASSVSGGGSGNTIYF
TRBJ2-7 | NA | NA | TRBV5-1 | TGCGCCAGCAGCTTGTCGGACAGCGCGAGCTCCTACGAGCAGTACTTC | CASSLSDSASSYEQYF
TRBJ2-2 | NA | NA | TRBV18 | TGTGCCAGCTCACCTTCAAACACCGGGGAGCTGTTTTTT | CASSPSNTGELFF
TRBJ2-4 | NA | TRBD1 | TRBV2 | TGTGCCAGCAGTGAAAAGGGGGCCGCAGCAAACATTCAGTACTTC | CASSEKGAAANIQYF
TRBJ1-2 | few | NA | TRBV7-9 | TGTGCCAGCAGCTTATTCGGTAGGGAGGGCGGCGGGAACTATGGCTACACCTTC | CASSLFGREGGGNYGYTF
TRBJ1-2 | NA | TRBD1 | TRBV7-2 | TGTGCCAGCAGCTTACAGGGGGCTGGCTACACCTTC | CASSLQGAGYTF
TRBJ1-2 | once | TRBD1 | TRBV5-4 | TGTGCCAGCAGCCCGGGGACAGACCTTGAGTATGGCTACACCTTC | CASSPGTDLEYGYTF
TRBJ2-1 | NA | NA | TRBV27 | TGTGCCAGCAGTTTTTCCAAGACACGGTACAATGAGCAGTTCTTC | CASSFSKTRYNEQFF
TRBJ2-7 | NA | TRBD1 | TRBV5-1 | TGCGCCAGCAGCTTGGCGAGGACCGGGACAGGGTCCTACGAGCAGTACTTC | CASSLARTGTGSYEQYF
TRBJ1-3 | NA | TRBD1 | TRBV7-2 | TGTGCCAGCAGCGCAGGTACAGGGGGCCCTGGAAACACCATATATTTT | CASSAGTGGPGNTIYF
TRBJ2-1 | NA | TRBD2 | TRBV7-9 | TGTGCCAGCATCCCTCGGGGACTAACGGTCAATGAGCAGTTCTTC | CASIPRGLTVNEQFF
TRBJ1-5 | few | NA | TRBV29-1 | TGCAGCGTTTCCCCTGGGGCCCACAATCAGCCCCAGCATTTT | CSVSPGAHNQPQHF